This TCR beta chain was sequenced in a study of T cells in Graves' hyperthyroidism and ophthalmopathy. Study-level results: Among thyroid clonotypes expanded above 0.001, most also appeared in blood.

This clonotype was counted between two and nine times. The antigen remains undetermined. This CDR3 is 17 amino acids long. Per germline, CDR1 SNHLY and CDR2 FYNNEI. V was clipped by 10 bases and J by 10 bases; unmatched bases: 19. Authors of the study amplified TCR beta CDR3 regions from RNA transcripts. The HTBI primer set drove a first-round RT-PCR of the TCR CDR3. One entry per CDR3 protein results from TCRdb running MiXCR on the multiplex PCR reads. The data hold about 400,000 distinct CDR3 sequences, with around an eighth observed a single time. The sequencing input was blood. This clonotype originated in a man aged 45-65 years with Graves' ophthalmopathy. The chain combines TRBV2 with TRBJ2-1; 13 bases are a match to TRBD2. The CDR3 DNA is TGTGCCATGCTAAGGACTAGCGGGAGCCTTCGGGGCGAAGAGCAGTTCTTC. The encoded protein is CAMLRTSGSLRGEEQFF.